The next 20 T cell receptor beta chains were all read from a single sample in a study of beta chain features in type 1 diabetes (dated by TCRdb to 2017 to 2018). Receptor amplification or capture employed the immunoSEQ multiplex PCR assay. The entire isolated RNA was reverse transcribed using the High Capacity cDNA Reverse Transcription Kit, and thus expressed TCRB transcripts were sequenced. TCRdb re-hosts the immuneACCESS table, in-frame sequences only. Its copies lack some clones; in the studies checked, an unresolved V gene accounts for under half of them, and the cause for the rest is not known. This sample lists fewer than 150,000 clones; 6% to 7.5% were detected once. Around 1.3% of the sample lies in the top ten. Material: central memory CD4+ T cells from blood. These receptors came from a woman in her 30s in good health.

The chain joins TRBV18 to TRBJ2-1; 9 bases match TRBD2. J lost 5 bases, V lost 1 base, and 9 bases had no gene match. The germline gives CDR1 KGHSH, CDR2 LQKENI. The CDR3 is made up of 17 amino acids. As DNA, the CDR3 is TGTGCCAGCTCACCACTCCCCAGCGGGAGGAGCAACAATGAGCAGTTCTTC. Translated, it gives CASSPLPSGRSNNEQFF.

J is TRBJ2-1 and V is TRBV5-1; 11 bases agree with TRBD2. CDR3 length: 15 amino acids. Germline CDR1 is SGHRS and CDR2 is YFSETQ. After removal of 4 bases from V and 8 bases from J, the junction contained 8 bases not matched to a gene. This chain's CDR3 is CASSPTSGSSYEQFF. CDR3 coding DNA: TGCGCCAGCAGCCCAACTAGCGGGAGTTCCTATGAGCAGTTCTTC.

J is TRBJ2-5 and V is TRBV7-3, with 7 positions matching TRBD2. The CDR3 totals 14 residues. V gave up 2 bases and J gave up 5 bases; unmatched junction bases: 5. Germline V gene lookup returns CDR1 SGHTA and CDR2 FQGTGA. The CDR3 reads CASSLAGAGETQYF. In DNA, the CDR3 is TGTGCCAGCAGCTTAGCGGGAGCGGGGGAGACCCAGTACTTC.

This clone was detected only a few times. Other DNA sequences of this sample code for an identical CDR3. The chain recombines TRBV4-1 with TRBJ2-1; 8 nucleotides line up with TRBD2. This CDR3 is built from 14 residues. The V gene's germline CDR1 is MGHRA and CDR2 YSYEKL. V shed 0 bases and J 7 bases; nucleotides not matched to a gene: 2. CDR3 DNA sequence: TGCGCCAGCAGCCAAGAAGGGACTAGGAATGAGCAGTTCTTC. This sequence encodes CASSQEGTRNEQFF.

The CDR3: CASSQRQGRTYEQYF. The CDR3 region has the DNA TGTGCCAGCAGCCAAAGACAGGGACGAACCTACGAGCAGTACTTC. The chain uses TRBV7-9 and TRBJ2-7; 7 bases are shared with TRBD1. The ends lost 5 bases at V and 2 bases at J; junction bases unmatched: 9. The germline V gene encodes CDR1 SEHNR and CDR2 FQNEAQ (reference sequence). This CDR3 contains 15 residues.

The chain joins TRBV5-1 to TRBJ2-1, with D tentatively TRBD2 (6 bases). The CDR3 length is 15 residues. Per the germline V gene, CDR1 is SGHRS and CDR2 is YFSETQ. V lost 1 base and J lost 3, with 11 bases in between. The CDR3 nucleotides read TGCGCCAGCAGCTTGATAGCGGAAATCTACAATGAGCAGTTCTTC. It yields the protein CASSLIAEIYNEQFF.

CDR3 in amino acids: CASSSPQGARQETQYF. The CDR3 region has the DNA TGCGCCAGCAGCTCGCCACAGGGGGCTCGGCAAGAGACCCAGTACTTC. The chain uses TRBV5-1 and TRBJ2-5; 9 positions match TRBD1. V dropped 3 bases and J dropped 2; count of bases not matched to a gene: 8. CDR3 length: 16 residues. Per the germline V gene, CDR1 is SGHRS and CDR2 is YFSETQ.

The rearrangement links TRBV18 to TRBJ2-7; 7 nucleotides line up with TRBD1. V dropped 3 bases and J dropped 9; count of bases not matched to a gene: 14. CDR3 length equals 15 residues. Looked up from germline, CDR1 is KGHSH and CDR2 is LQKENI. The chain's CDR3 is CASSPSRQGLDSQYF. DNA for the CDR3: TGTGCCAGCTCACCGTCGAGACAGGGTTTAGATTCGCAGTACTTC.

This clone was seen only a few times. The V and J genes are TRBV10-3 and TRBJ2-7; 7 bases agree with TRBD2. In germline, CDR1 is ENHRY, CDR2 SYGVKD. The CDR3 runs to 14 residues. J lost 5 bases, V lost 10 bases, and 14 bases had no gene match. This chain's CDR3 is CATARGDQANEQYF. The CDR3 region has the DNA TGTGCCACCGCCCGGGGGGACCAAGCTAACGAGCAGTACTTC.

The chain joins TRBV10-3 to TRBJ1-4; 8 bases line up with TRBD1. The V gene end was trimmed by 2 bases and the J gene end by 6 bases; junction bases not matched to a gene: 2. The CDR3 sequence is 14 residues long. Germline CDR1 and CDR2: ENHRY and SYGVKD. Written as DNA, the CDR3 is TGTGCCATCAGTGAGGGACAGGGTTATGAAAAACTGTTTTTT. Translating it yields CAISEGQGYEKLFF.

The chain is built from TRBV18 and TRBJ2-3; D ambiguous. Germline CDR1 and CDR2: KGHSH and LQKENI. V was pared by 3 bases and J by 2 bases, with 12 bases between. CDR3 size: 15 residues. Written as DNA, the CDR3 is TGTGCCAGCTCACCCCCGTCTCAGTTCACAGATACGCAGTATTTT. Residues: CASSPPSQFTDTQYF.

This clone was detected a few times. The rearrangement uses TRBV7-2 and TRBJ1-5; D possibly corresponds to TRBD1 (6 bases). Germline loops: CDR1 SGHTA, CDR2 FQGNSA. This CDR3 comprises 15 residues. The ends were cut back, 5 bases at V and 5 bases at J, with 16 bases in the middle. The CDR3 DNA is TGTGCCAGCAGCAAGCCGGGGGGGGCTCATCAGCCCCAGCATTTT. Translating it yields CASSKPGGAHQPQHF.

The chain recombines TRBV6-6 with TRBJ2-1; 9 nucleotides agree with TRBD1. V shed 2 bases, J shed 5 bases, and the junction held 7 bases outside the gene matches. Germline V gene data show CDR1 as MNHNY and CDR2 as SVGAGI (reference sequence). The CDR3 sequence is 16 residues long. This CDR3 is CASSYPPGQGDNEQFF. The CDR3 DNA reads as TGTGCCAGCAGTTACCCCCCGGGACAGGGTGACAATGAGCAGTTCTTC.

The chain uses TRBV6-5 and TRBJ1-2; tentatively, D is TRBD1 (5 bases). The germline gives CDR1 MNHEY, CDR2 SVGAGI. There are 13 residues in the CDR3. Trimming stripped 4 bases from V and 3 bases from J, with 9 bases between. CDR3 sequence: CASSLGDYYGYTF. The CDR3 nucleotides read TGTGCCAGCAGTTTGGGGGACTACTATGGCTACACCTTC.

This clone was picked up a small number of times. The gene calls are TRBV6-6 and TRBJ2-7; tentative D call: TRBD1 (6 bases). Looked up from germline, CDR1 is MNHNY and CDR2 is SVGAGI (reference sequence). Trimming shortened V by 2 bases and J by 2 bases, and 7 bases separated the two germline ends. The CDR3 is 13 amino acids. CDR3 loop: CASSYGTPYEQYF. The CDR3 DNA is TGTGCCAGCAGTTACGGGACACCCTACGAGCAGTACTTC.

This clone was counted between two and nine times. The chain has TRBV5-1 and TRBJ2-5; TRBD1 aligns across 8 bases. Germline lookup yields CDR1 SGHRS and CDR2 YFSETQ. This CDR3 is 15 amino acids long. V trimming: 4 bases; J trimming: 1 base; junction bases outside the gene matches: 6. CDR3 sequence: CASSPGQVGQETQYF. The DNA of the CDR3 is TGCGCCAGCAGCCCGGGACAGGTCGGCCAAGAGACCCAGTACTTC.

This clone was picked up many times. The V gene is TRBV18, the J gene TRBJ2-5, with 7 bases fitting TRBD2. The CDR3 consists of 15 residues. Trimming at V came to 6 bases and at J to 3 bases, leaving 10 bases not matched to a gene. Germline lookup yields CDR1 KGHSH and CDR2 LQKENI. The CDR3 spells CASSPLGLPKETQYF. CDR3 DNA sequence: TGTGCCAGCTCGCCCCTGGGACTACCGAAAGAGACCCAGTACTTC. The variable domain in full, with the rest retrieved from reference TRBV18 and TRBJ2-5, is NAGVMQNPRHLVRRRGQEARLRCSPMKGHSHVYWYRQLPEEGLKFMVYLQKENIIDESGMPKERFSAEFPKEGPSILRIQQVVRGDSAAYFCASSPLGLPKETQYFGPGTRLLVL.

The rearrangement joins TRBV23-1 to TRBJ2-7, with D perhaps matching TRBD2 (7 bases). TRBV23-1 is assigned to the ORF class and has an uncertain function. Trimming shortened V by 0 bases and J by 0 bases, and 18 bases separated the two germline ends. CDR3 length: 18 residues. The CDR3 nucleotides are TGCGCCAGCAGTCAATCGAGCGGTGGGGGGGGCTTCTCCTACGAGCAGTACTTC. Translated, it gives CASSQSSGGGGFSYEQYF.

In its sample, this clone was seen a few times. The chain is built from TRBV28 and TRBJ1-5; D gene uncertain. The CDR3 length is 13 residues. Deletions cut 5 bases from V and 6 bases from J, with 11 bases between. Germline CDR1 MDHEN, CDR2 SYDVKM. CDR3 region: CASSLYPGQPQHF. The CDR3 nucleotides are TGTGCCAGCAGTCTCTACCCGGGTCAGCCCCAGCATTTT.

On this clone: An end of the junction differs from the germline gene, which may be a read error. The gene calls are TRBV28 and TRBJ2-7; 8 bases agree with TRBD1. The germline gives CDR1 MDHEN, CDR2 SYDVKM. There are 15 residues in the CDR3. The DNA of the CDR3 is TGTGCCAGCAGTTCAACTCGGACAGGGCGCCACGAGCAGCACTTC. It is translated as CASSSTRTGRHEQHF.